One sample yielded the 22 T cell receptor beta chains listed below, sequenced in a study of blood T cell repertoires in COVID-19. Generated by immunoSEQ multiplex PCR, the TCRdb table keeps only in-frame clones and is missing some. Of 350,000 to 400,000 clones listed, over 75% are singletons. The sequencing sample was made of PBMCs or T cells enriched from blood (not recorded which). The receptors were gathered from a man younger than 35 who had recovered from COVID-19.

The chain has TRBV7-2 and TRBJ2-2, with D possibly being TRBD1 (5 bases). From germline, CDR1 is SGHTA and CDR2 FQGNSA. Trimming removed 1 base at V and 0 bases at J, with 12 bases between. The CDR3 spans 17 residues. CDR3: CASSLVLRAANTGELFF. The CDR3 DNA is TGTGCCAGCAGCTTAGTCCTCAGGGCTGCGAACACCGGGGAGCTGTTTTTT. The variable domain in full, completed from reference TRBV7-2 and TRBJ2-2, reads GAGVSQSPSNKVTEKGKDVELRCDPISGHTALYWYRQSLGQGLEFLIYFQGNSAPDKSGLPSDRFSAERTGGSVSTLTIQRTQQEDSAVYLCASSLVLRAANTGELFFGEGSRLTVL.

This chain connects TRBV7-3 to TRBJ2-5; the match to TRBD2 covers 10 bases. Germline loops: CDR1 SGHTA, CDR2 FQGTGA. Trimming cost V 5 bases and J 6 bases; bases outside gene matches: 6. The CDR3 spans 14 residues. CDR3 region: CASSKLAGLKTQYF. DNA of the CDR3: TGTGCCAGCAGCAAACTAGCGGGGCTGAAGACCCAGTACTTC.

The chain employs TRBV7-6 and TRBJ2-2; TRBD1 matches 10 bases. CDR3 length: 15 amino acids. After removal of 5 bases from V and 6 bases from J, the junction contained 6 bases not matched to a gene. Per the germline V gene, CDR1 is SGHVS and CDR2 is FNYEAQ. The DNA of the CDR3 is TGTGCCAGCAGCCCGGGACAGGGGATCGCCGGGGAGCTGTTTTTT. Translated, it gives CASSPGQGIAGELFF.

CDR3 nucleotide sequence: TGTGCCAGCAGCTTCCGGAGCACTGAAGCTTTCTTT. It is translated as CASSFRSTEAFF. The chain has TRBV5-5 and TRBJ1-1; D uncertain. Germline V gene sequence: CDR1 SGHKS, CDR2 YYEKEE (reference sequence). The CDR3 loop spans 12 amino acids. V lost 2 bases, J lost 4 bases, and 6 bases lay in between.

The chain has TRBV3-1 (or the pseudogene TRBV3-2) and TRBJ1-3; D is undetermined. Germline lookup yields CDR1 LGHDT and CDR2 YNNKEL (reference sequence). V was clipped by 8 bases and J by 0 bases, with 8 bases between them. CDR3 length: 13 residues. The CDR3 DNA sequence: TGTGCCAGCGGCATGCTCTCTGGAAACACCATATATTTT. Encoded protein: CASGMLSGNTIYF.

Remarks on this clone: Other nucleotide sequences in the sample specify the same CDR3. V and J are TRBV6-5 and TRBJ1-3, with D hard to call. This CDR3 has 13 residues. Looked up from germline, CDR1 is MNHEY and CDR2 is SVGAGI. The V gene lost 8 bases and the J gene lost 4 bases, with 12 bases spanning the gap. The CDR3: CASSRGSGNTIYF. The DNA for the CDR3 is TGTGCCAGCTCGCGGGGTAGCGGAAACACCATATATTTT.

The rearrangement uses TRBV5-1 and TRBJ1-4, with D unresolved. The CDR3 has 16 amino acids. Germline V gene data show CDR1 as SGHRS and CDR2 as YFSETQ. V shed 4 bases and J shed 4 bases, with 17 bases lying between them. This chain's CDR3 is CASSQSLRSDNEKLFF. The CDR3 coding sequence is TGCGCCAGCAGCCAGAGTTTGAGGAGCGATAATGAAAAACTGTTTTTT.

V gene TRBV7-9 combines with J gene TRBJ2-7; 7 nucleotides agree with TRBD1. The CDR3 has 16 amino acids. Germline V gene data show CDR1 as SEHNR and CDR2 as FQNEAQ (reference sequence). V was clipped by 4 bases and J by 2 bases; unmatched bases: 11. CDR3 sequence (DNA): TGTGCCAGCAGCTCAACTTCCGGGACAGAAACCTACGAGCAGTACTTC. Protein sequence: CASSSTSGTETYEQYF.

This clone was seen more than once but under ten times. At the DNA level, this CDR3 is encoded by other sequences in the same sample as well. This rearrangement joins TRBV10-3 to TRBJ1-5; tentatively, D is TRBD1 (6 bases). The CDR3 has 14 amino acids. V was pared by 5 bases and J by 0 bases, with 8 bases between. The germline gives CDR1 ENHRY, CDR2 SYGVKD. Here the CDR3 reads CAISRDTSNQPQHF. The CDR3 DNA is TGTGCCATCAGTCGGGACACTAGCAATCAGCCCCAGCATTTT.

Many counts were recorded for this clone. V gene TRBV15 combines with J gene TRBJ1-1; TRBD1 aligns across 11 bases. CDR1 and CDR2 from the germline V gene are LNHNV and YYDKDF (reference sequence). The CDR3 has 17 amino acids. After removal of 0 bases from V and 4 bases from J, the junction contained 7 bases not matched to a gene. CDR3 DNA sequence: TGTGCCACCAGCAGAGATAAAGCCGGGACAGGGGGCACTGAAGCTTTCTTT. It specifies CATSRDKAGTGGTEAFF. The variable domain in full, with the rest retrieved from reference TRBV15 and TRBJ1-1, is DAMVIQNPRYQVTQFGKPVTLSCSQTLNHNVMYWYQQKSSQAPKLLFHYYDKDFNNEADTPDNFQSRRPNTSFCFLDIRSPGLGDTAMYLCATSRDKAGTGGTEAFFGQGTRLTVV.

V is TRBV10-3 and J is TRBJ1-2, with 7 positions matching TRBD1. V lost 10 bases to trimming and J lost 4 bases; unmatched junction nucleotides: 12. CDR3 length: 14 residues. Germline-derived CDR1 and CDR2 are ENHRY and SYGVKD. CDR3 sequence: CATLPGTEIYGYTF. The CDR3, as DNA: TGTGCCACCTTACCCGGGACAGAGATCTATGGCTACACCTTC.

V usage is TRBV19 and J usage is TRBJ2-3, with 8 bases identical to TRBD2. Looked up from germline, CDR1 is LNHDA and CDR2 is SQIVND (reference sequence). This CDR3 spans 17 amino acids. Germline trimming cut 7 bases from V and 8 bases from J; bases unmatched to any gene: 20. CDR3 residues: CASTSTDPREGRGTQYF. The CDR3 DNA reads TGTGCCAGTACCTCGACTGATCCTCGGGAGGGCCGTGGTACGCAGTATTTT.

This sequence joins TRBV7-6 and TRBJ2-2; possibly TRBD1 for D (6 bases). Germline lookup yields CDR1 SGHVS and CDR2 FNYEAQ. The germline V and J ends were trimmed by 5 bases and 3 bases, with 13 bases remaining between them. This CDR3 region has 15 residues. CDR3 DNA: TGTGCCAGCAGCCCGGTGGACAGCTACACCGGGGAGCTGTTTTTT. This codes for CASSPVDSYTGELFF.

This chain connects TRBV19 to TRBJ1-5, with 8 nucleotides matching TRBD1. CDR1 and CDR2 (germline): LNHDA, SQIVND (reference sequence). The CDR3 length is 15 residues. V gave up 2 bases and J gave up 4 bases; unmatched junction bases: 4. CDR3 sequence: CASSIRDRLNQPQHF. CDR3 DNA: TGTGCCAGTAGTATAAGGGACAGGCTAAATCAGCCCCAGCATTTT.

J is TRBJ2-5 and V is TRBV6-5; 11 bases map to TRBD2. CDR3 length: 15 amino acids. CDR1 is MNHEY, CDR2 SVGAGI, per germline. Losses at the gene ends were 6 bases for V and 5 bases for J; bases not matched to a gene: 8. CDR3 residues: CASRILAGVYETQYF. In DNA form, the CDR3 reads TGTGCCAGCAGGATACTAGCGGGAGTTTACGAGACCCAGTACTTC.

The chain couples TRBV27 to TRBJ2-2; TRBD2 agrees at 8 bases. The CDR3 has 15 residues. J was trimmed by 6 bases and V by 4 bases; bases with no gene match: 7. Germline V lookup: CDR1 MNHEY, CDR2 SMNVEV (reference sequence). The CDR3 DNA reads as TGTGCCAGCAGTTGGGGTAGCGGGATCCCCGGGGAGCTGTTTTTT. It encodes CASSWGSGIPGELFF.

The chain uses TRBV7-8 and TRBJ2-1; possible D gene TRBD1, 6 bases. Between the trimmed V and J ends, which lost 5 bases and 5 bases, there was a span of 10 bases. CDR3 size: 13 residues. Germline loops: CDR1 SGHVS, CDR2 FQNEAQ. This CDR3 reads CASSVGTHNEQFF. The CDR3 DNA follows: TGTGCCAGCAGCGTCGGGACACACAATGAGCAGTTCTTC.

The chain uses TRBV16 and TRBJ1-5, with D tentatively TRBD1 (5 bases). The germline V gene has CDR1 KGHSY and CDR2 FQNENV. Trimming cost V 0 bases and J 3 bases, with 15 bases left between them. The CDR3 runs 17 residues. The chain's CDR3 is CASSQSQIDSYNQPQHF. CDR3 nucleotides: TGTGCCAGCAGCCAATCCCAAATTGACAGCTACAATCAGCCCCAGCATTTT.

The DNA of the CDR3 is TGTGCCAGCAGTATCACCGGGACAGGGGTTTACACTGAAGCTTTCTTT. Translating gives CASSITGTGVYTEAFF. This chain joins TRBV6-2 or TRBV6-3 and TRBJ1-1; 10 bases match TRBD1. Losses at the gene ends were 5 bases for V and 3 bases for J; bases not matched to a gene: 9. The CDR3 runs to 16 residues. Germline V gene lookup returns CDR1 MNHEY and CDR2 SVGEGT.

The chain carries TRBV28 and TRBJ2-1; TRBD1 might be the D (7 bases). CDR1 MDHEN and CDR2 SYDVKM come from the germline V gene. The CDR3 loop spans 17 amino acids. Between the trimmed V and J ends, which lost 3 bases and 0 bases, there was a span of 15 bases. CDR3 amino acids: CASSLGGQLSSYNEQFF. Written as DNA, the CDR3 is TGTGCCAGCAGTTTGGGGGGACAGTTGAGCTCCTACAATGAGCAGTTCTTC.

The rearrangement uses TRBV28 and TRBJ2-1, with 8 positions matching TRBD2. Germline V gene data show CDR1 as MDHEN and CDR2 as SYDVKM. CDR3 length: 16 residues. The trim removed 2 bases at V and 5 bases at J, leaving 8 bases unmatched. The CDR3 here is CASSLTSGGVDNEQFF. The CDR3, as DNA: TGTGCCAGCAGTTTAACTAGCGGAGGGGTGGACAATGAGCAGTTCTTC.

This clone came up once. The gene calls are TRBV12-3 or TRBV12-4 and TRBJ2-7, with 7 bases that match TRBD2. Trimming took 4 bases from V and 7 from J; bases not matched to a gene: 7. CDR3 length: 13 residues. The CDR3 region is CASSSRGGWEQYF. CDR3 coding DNA: TGTGCCAGCAGTTCCCGCGGGGGTTGGGAGCAGTACTTC.